This T cell receptor (beta chain) was sequenced during a study of Tregs in tolerant kidney transplant recipients. Thawed PBMCs were FACS-sorted into unstimulated CD4+CD25+CD127- regulatory T cells, CD4+CD25- non-regulatory cells, CD4 and CD8 cells. Germline V gives CDR1 GTSNPN, CDR2 SVGIG (reference sequence). The CDR3 is made up of 15 amino acids. Generated by immunoSEQ multiplex PCR, the TCRdb table keeps only in-frame clones and is missing some. Of roughly 69,000 clones in the sample, approximately 98% are singletons; the top ten hold around 0.3%. The source was Tregs from blood, collected before the transplant. This TCR was recovered from a human donor who received a combined kidney and bone marrow transplant. V and J are TRBV30 and TRBJ2-5; 11 positions match TRBD2. The DNA matches TRBJ2-7 better at its end, which makes the J call doubtful. The DNA of the CDR3 is TGTGCCTGGAGTGTACTGACTAGCGGGACCTACGAGCAGTACTTC. This sequence encodes CAWSVLTSGTYEQYF.